A single sample gave rise to the 13 T cell receptor beta chains below, sequenced in a study of blood T cell repertoires in COVID-19. Produced via immunoSEQ multiplex PCR; TCRdb's table is partial and in-frame only. The sample includes about 250,000 clones, about four fifths of them seen just once. The source material was peripheral blood. The source is a man at least 80 years old with acute or convalescent COVID-19.

The rearrangement links TRBV24-1 to TRBJ1-1; no firm D call. This CDR3 is built from 14 residues. Between the trimmed V and J ends, which lost 3 bases and 1 base, there was a span of 8 bases. CDR1 is KGHDR, CDR2 SFDVKD, per germline. CDR3 coding DNA: TGTGCCACCAGTGATGGGCAACCGAACACTGAAGCTTTCTTT. Its protein product is CATSDGQPNTEAFF.

This clone was picked up many times. The J gene is TRBJ1-1, the V gene TRBV28, with 11 bases matching TRBD1. The J segment lost 8 bases and the V segment lost 10 bases, leaving 12 bases of the junction unmatched. From germline, CDR1 is MDHEN and CDR2 SYDVKM. CDR3 length: 14 amino acids. CDR3 DNA sequence: TGTGCCACCATCTTGGACAGGGGGCGGCCGGAAGCTTTCTTT. Amino acids: CATILDRGRPEAFF.

The rearrangement links TRBV27 to TRBJ2-1; 9 positions match TRBD1. The CDR3 contains 17 residues. Germline loops: CDR1 MNHEY, CDR2 SMNVEV (reference sequence). Trimming took 5 bases from V and 1 from J; bases not matched to a gene: 9. This chain's CDR3 is CASSMRQGVRSYNEQFF. CDR3 nucleotides: TGTGCCAGCAGTATGAGACAGGGGGTTAGGTCCTACAATGAGCAGTTCTTC.

This clone appeared a few times. The V and J genes are TRBV7-9 and TRBJ2-7; 12 nucleotides match TRBD1. Per the germline V gene, CDR1 is SEHNR and CDR2 is FQNEAQ (reference sequence). V was clipped by 5 bases and J by 5 bases; unmatched bases: 13. This CDR3 region has 17 residues. CDR3 protein: CASSLASGTGGKNEQYF. In DNA, the CDR3 is TGTGCCAGCAGCCTCGCTTCTGGGACAGGGGGCAAGAACGAGCAGTACTTC.

J is TRBJ2-7 and V is TRBV11-2, with 7 bases lining up with TRBD2. This CDR3 has 14 amino acids. Looked up from germline, CDR1 is SGHAT and CDR2 is FQNNGV. The junction had 2 bases not matched to a gene; V was cut back by 1 base and J by 2 bases. The CDR3 DNA follows: TGTGCCAGCAGCTTAGCGGGAGGACCCTACGAGCAGTACTTC. Residues: CASSLAGGPYEQYF.

The rearrangement uses TRBV5-1 and TRBJ2-3; 8 bases map to TRBD2. V lost 2 bases and J lost 4; bases outside the gene matches: 6. Germline CDR1 SGHRS, CDR2 YFSETQ. The CDR3 is made up of 15 amino acids. The CDR3 sequence: CASSFSGSSADTQYF. The CDR3 DNA reads TGCGCCAGCAGCTTCAGCGGGAGTTCCGCAGATACGCAGTATTTT.

CDR3 amino acids: CASSIPGTRASNEQFF. The CDR3 region has the DNA TGTGCCAGTAGTATACCCGGGACTAGAGCTTCCAATGAGCAGTTCTTC. V and J are TRBV19 and TRBJ2-1; 8 bases match TRBD2. This CDR3 is 16 amino acids long. The J segment lost 6 bases and the V segment lost 2 bases, leaving 9 bases of the junction unmatched. The germline gives CDR1 LNHDA, CDR2 SQIVND (reference sequence). The full variable domain, with the rest looked up from reference TRBV19 and TRBJ2-1, is DGGITQSPKYLFRKEGQNVTLSCEQNLNHDAMYWYRQDPGQGLRLIYYSQIVNDFQKGDIAEGYSVSREKKESFPLTVTSAQKNPTAFYLCASSIPGTRASNEQFFGPGTRLTVL.

The genes are TRBV10-3 and TRBJ1-5; no firm D call. Germline-derived CDR1 and CDR2 are ENHRY and SYGVKD. The CDR3 is 14 residues long. V lost 3 bases to trimming and J lost 0 bases, with 6 bases between them. CDR3 protein: CAISEQNSNQPQHF. The CDR3 DNA sequence: TGTGCCATCAGTGAACAGAATAGCAATCAGCCCCAGCATTTT.

The V gene is TRBV27, the J gene TRBJ2-5; 10 nucleotides align to TRBD1. The CDR3 is 15 amino acids. Germline V lookup: CDR1 MNHEY, CDR2 SMNVEV (reference sequence). Trimming cost V 4 bases and J 5 bases; bases outside gene matches: 7. The DNA for the CDR3 is TGTGCCAGCAGTTCGGTGGGGACAGGGGAGGAGACCCAGTACTTC. This gives the protein CASSSVGTGEETQYF.

The chain combines TRBV5-6 with TRBJ2-5; D call uncertain. The germline V gene encodes CDR1 SGHDT and CDR2 YYEEEE. Trimming stripped 4 bases from V and 2 bases from J, with 3 bases between. The CDR3 runs 11 residues. CDR3 sequence (DNA): TGTGCCAGCAGCCGTCAAGAGACCCAGTACTTC. It is translated as CASSRQETQYF.

This chain links TRBV9 with TRBJ2-7, with 7 bases matching TRBD1. Germline V gene data show CDR1 as SGDLS and CDR2 as YYNGEE. The V gene end was trimmed by 4 bases and the J gene end by 3 bases; junction bases not matched to a gene: 10. There are 15 residues in the CDR3. CDR3 amino acids: CASSPRGQANYEQYF. DNA for the CDR3: TGTGCCAGCAGCCCCCGAGGACAGGCAAACTACGAGCAGTACTTC.

The rearrangement uses TRBV21-1 and TRBJ2-2; the D call in the table, TRBD1, was not verified against the DNA. TRBV21-1 is labeled a pseudogene. This CDR3 spans 12 amino acids. The CDR3 coding sequence is TGTGCCAGCAAAAGGGGGTCCGGGGAGCTGTTTTTT. This translates into CASKRGSGELFF.

The V and J genes are TRBV2 and TRBJ2-1; D is perhaps TRBD1 (6 bases). The CDR3 runs to 13 residues. Germline V gene lookup returns CDR1 SNHLY and CDR2 FYNNEI. V shed 8 bases and J shed 4 bases, with 12 bases lying between them. The CDR3 spells CASHGTGYNEQFF. The CDR3 nucleotides are TGTGCCAGCCACGGCACAGGGTACAATGAGCAGTTCTTC.